Listed below are T cell receptor beta chains from one sample, sequenced in a study of graft-versus-host responses after intestinal transplantation. The repertoire was sequenced with immunoSEQ multiplex PCR; TCRdb's copy has only in-frame clones and lacks some. The table records about 86,000 clones, less than 90% of them present only once. The antigens these receptors bind are not known. Sequences were derived from unstimulated CD4+ T cells sorted from spleen or lymph node cells, sampled before transplant. The receptors were gathered from a human donor who was the organ donor for an intestinal transplant. Each CDR3 is given with its conserved first and last residue. A D gene is named only where the DNA matches it firmly. A row's size may be missing; if present it is once, few, many or a size class.

J,length,D,V,size,CDR3,DNA
TRBJ2-1,11,NA,TRBV10-3,few,CAISARSEQFF,TGTGCCATCAGTGCCCGGAGTGAGCAGTTCTTC
TRBJ2-1,15,NA,TRBV6-4,NA,CASSDSGGLYNEQFF,TGTGCCAGCAGTGACTCCGGAGGACTTTACAATGAGCAGTTCTTC
TRBJ2-7,14,TRBD2,TRBV7-9,once,CASSFTSGNYEQYF,TGTGCCAGCAGCTTTACTAGCGGAAACTACGAGCAGTACTTC
TRBJ2-2,11,NA,TRBV20-1,NA,CSASGPGELFF,TGCAGTGCTAGTGGCCCCGGGGAGCTGTTTTTT
TRBJ1-4,14,NA,TRBV10-2,NA,CASSERGGAEKLFF,TGCGCCAGCAGTGAGAGGGGGGGCGCGGAAAAACTGTTTTTT
TRBJ1-1,16,TRBD1,TRBV9,NA,CASSPDRGRGNTEAFF,TGTGCCAGCAGCCCGGACAGGGGCCGGGGGAACACTGAAGCTTTCTTT
TRBJ2-3,15,NA,TRBV4-2,NA,CASTPTFGSSDTQYF,TGTGCCAGCACGCCCACGTTCGGTAGTTCAGATACGCAGTATTTT
TRBJ1-1,14,TRBD1,TRBV5-1,NA,CASRPGTGNTEAFF,TGCGCCAGCAGGCCCGGGACAGGGAACACTGAAGCTTTCTTT
TRBJ1-2,15,TRBD1,TRBV9,few,CASSTRQGRDYGYTF,TGTGCCAGCAGCACCCGACAGGGAAGGGACTATGGCTACACCTTC
TRBJ2-5,17,TRBD2,TRBV27,NA,CARPRLAGEWSQETQYF,TGTGCCAGGCCGCGGTTAGCGGGGGAGTGGAGCCAAGAGACCCAGTACTTC
TRBJ2-1,13,NA,TRBV19,NA,CASSRSSYNEQFF,TGTGCCAGTAGTAGGAGCTCCTACAATGAGCAGTTCTTC
TRBJ2-5,15,TRBD2,TRBV5-4,NA,CASSPTSPSQETQYF,TGTGCCAGCAGCCCGACTAGCCCGTCACAGGAGACCCAGTACTTC
TRBJ1-3,16,NA,TRBV5-1,few,CASSFTTGSSGNTIYF,TGCGCCAGCAGCTTCACCACAGGGAGCTCTGGAAACACCATATATTTT
TRBJ2-7,14,NA,TRBV27,few,CASARRLAPYEQYF,TGTGCCAGCGCACGGCGTCTAGCACCCTACGAGCAGTACTTC
TRBJ2-7,12,TRBD1,TRBV30,NA,CAGERTGGEQYF,TGTGCCGGCGAAAGGACAGGCGGGGAGCAGTACTTC
TRBJ1-3,12,NA,TRBV28,NA,CASMTSGNTIYF,TGTGCCAGCATGACTTCTGGAAACACCATATATTTT
TRBJ1-4,16,NA,TRBV4-1,NA,CASSQDGTGTNEKLFF,TGCGCCAGCAGCCAAGATGGCACAGGAACTAATGAAAAACTGTTTTTT
TRBJ2-5,17,TRBD2,TRBV27,NA,CASSPQARTSGQETQYF,TGTGCCAGCAGTCCCCAAGCCAGGACTAGCGGGCAAGAGACCCAGTACTTC
TRBJ2-5,13,NA,TRBV28,NA,CASKRGIGETQYF,TGTGCCAGCAAAAGGGGGATCGGGGAGACCCAGTACTTC
TRBJ2-3,18,TRBD2,TRBV27,once,CASSFEVRGLGKTDTQYF,TGTGCCAGCAGTTTTGAAGTTAGGGGACTAGGGAAAACAGATACGCAGTATTTT
TRBJ1-1,13,NA,TRBV11-3,once,CASSLELNTEAFF,TGTGCCAGCAGCTTAGAATTAAACACTGAAGCTTTCTTT
TRBJ2-7,15,TRBD1,TRBV9,NA,CASSVDGQGALEQYF,TGTGCCAGCAGCGTAGATGGGCAGGGGGCGCTCGAGCAGTACTTC
TRBJ2-3,17,NA,TRBV5-5,NA,CASSFTSGGLGTDTQYF,TGTGCCAGCAGCTTCACCTCTGGGGGCCTGGGCACAGATACGCAGTATTTT
TRBJ1-2,16,TRBD1,TRBV10-3,NA,CAISPGTGVQNYGYTF,TGTGCCATCAGCCCCGGGACAGGGGTTCAGAACTATGGCTACACCTTC
TRBJ1-2,19,TRBD1,TRBV7-9,NA,CASSPIFHRDRGEGYGYTF,TGTGCCAGCAGCCCAATATTTCACCGGGACAGGGGTGAAGGCTATGGCTACACCTTC
TRBJ2-4,13,NA,TRBV2,NA,CASSRGEIDIQYF,TGTGCCAGCAGTCGCGGGGAAATAGACATTCAGTACTTC
TRBJ2-5,16,TRBD2,TRBV6-8,NA,CASSPRTSGAQETQYF,TGTGCCAGCAGCCCCCGGACTAGCGGGGCGCAAGAGACCCAGTACTTC
TRBJ2-3,13,NA,TRBV29-1,NA,CSVAWGATDTQYF,TGCAGCGTTGCGTGGGGCGCCACAGATACGCAGTATTTT
TRBJ2-4,15,NA,TRBV4-2,NA,CASSQVPSQGNIQYF,TGTGCCAGCAGCCAAGTCCCCTCCCAGGGCAACATTCAGTACTTC
TRBJ2-2,15,TRBD1,TRBV5-6,NA,CASSLAGGDTGELFF,TGTGCCAGCAGCTTGGCAGGGGGCGACACCGGGGAGCTGTTTTTT
TRBJ2-7,12,NA,TRBV10-3,NA,CAISDRGVEQYF,TGTGCCATCAGTGATCGGGGAGTGGAGCAGTACTTC
TRBJ2-3,16,TRBD2,TRBV7-2,NA,CASSPVSGTSSDTQYF,TGTGCCAGCAGCCCCGTCTCCGGGACTAGCTCAGATACGCAGTATTTT
TRBJ2-5,17,TRBD2,TRBV7-2,NA,CASSLGRGTSGVQTQYF,TGTGCCAGCAGCTTAGGGCGCGGGACTAGCGGTGTACAGACCCAGTACTTC
TRBJ2-3,14,NA,TRBV27,NA,CASSLRGRTDTQYF,TGTGCCAGCAGTTTAAGGGGCCGCACAGATACGCAGTATTTT
TRBJ1-2,14,NA,TRBV5-5,once,CASSLAGVNYGYTF,TGTGCCAGCAGCTTGGCGGGGGTTAACTATGGCTACACCTTC
TRBJ2-7,16,TRBD1,TRBV6-1,few,CASSGIPGQGASEQYF,TGTGCCAGCAGTGGAATACCGGGACAGGGGGCGTCCGAGCAGTACTTC
TRBJ2-1,14,NA,TRBV27,NA,CASSFVGVYNEQFF,TGTGCCAGCAGTTTTGTAGGGGTATACAATGAGCAGTTCTTC
TRBJ2-5,14,NA,TRBV7-2,NA,CASSPQTGQETQYF,TGTGCCAGCAGCCCCCAGACAGGACAAGAGACCCAGTACTTC
TRBJ2-1,15,TRBD2,TRBV18,NA,CASSAGGGRYNEQFF,TGTGCCAGCTCAGCCGGGGGGGGGCGCTACAATGAGCAGTTCTTC
TRBJ2-7,14,TRBD1,TRBV7-3,NA,CASSPGTGINEQYF,TGTGCCAGCAGCCCCGGGACAGGGATTAACGAGCAGTACTTC
TRBJ2-1,12,NA,TRBV4-1,NA,CASSQVSSEQFF,TGCGCCAGCAGCCAAGTCAGTTCTGAGCAGTTCTTC
TRBJ1-2,12,TRBD1,TRBV29-1,few,CSVSRDSYGYTF,TGCAGCGTCTCCCGGGACAGCTATGGCTACACCTTC
TRBJ1-6,17,NA,TRBV5-5,NA,CASSLVVSGASGSPLHF,TGTGCCAGCAGCTTGGTAGTCAGTGGGGCAAGTGGTTCACCCCTCCACTTT
TRBJ2-3,20,TRBD2,TRBV28,once,CASSPPTLAGGGYGTDTQYF,TGTGCCAGCAGCCCCCCGACACTAGCGGGAGGCGGGTATGGCACAGATACGCAGTATTTT
TRBJ2-4,16,NA,TRBV6-1,once,CASSGSGARAKNIQYF,TGTGCCAGCAGTGGCAGTGGGGCGAGAGCCAAAAACATTCAGTACTTC
TRBJ2-7,12,TRBD1,TRBV6-1,NA,CASSEQGDEQYF,TGTGCCAGCAGTGAGCAGGGGGACGAGCAGTACTTC
TRBJ2-7,15,TRBD2,TRBV7-2,NA,CASSLAPGLVYEQYF,TGTGCCAGCAGCTTGGCCCCGGGACTAGTGTACGAGCAGTACTTC